This TCR beta chain emerged from a study of blood T cell repertoires in COVID-19. Study overall: COVID-19 samples from acute and convalescent phases originated in the United States, Italy and Spain. Sources were T cells, B-cell-depleted T cells, or PBMCs; the material itself was cDNA or gDNA.

Authors' analysis steps: Estimated nucleated cell counts came from reference gene primer amplification. Sequencing was performed with immunoSEQ multiplex PCR; in TCRdb, only in-frame clones are kept and a portion is missing. From that table come the V and J calls and clone size; the DNA was used to work out D and trimming. The data show approximately 500,000 clones, with roughly 89% seen just once and roughly 1% held by the top ten. CDR1 is LGHDT, CDR2 YNNKEL, per germline (reference sequence). V shed 1 base and J shed 0 bases, with 9 bases lying between them. The CDR3 spans 16 residues. The source is a man between 18 and 35 years old with COVID-19, enrolled during active disease. The chain joins TRBV3-1 (or the pseudogene TRBV3-2) to TRBJ2-2; D possibly corresponds to TRBD2 (6 bases). Source material: peripheral blood. Written as DNA, the CDR3 is TGTGCCAGCAGCCAAGCGGGACTCGCGAACACCGGGGAGCTGTTTTTT. It codes for CASSQAGLANTGELFF.